This TCR beta chain is drawn from a study of blood T cell repertoires in COVID-19. Study as a whole: Specimens from acute and convalescent COVID-19 originated in the United States, Italy and Spain. Nucleic acid was either cDNA or gDNA, and it came from T cells, B-cell-depleted T cells, or PBMCs.

The germline gives CDR1 KGHDR, CDR2 SFDVKD. V lost 2 bases and J 7 bases, leaving 20 bases between the germline ends. This CDR3 has 17 amino acids. Original data processing: Amplification with reference gene primers provided the estimates of nucleated cell counts. Only in-frame clones appear in the TCRdb table, and some are missing; sequencing was by immunoSEQ multiplex PCR. V, J and clone size are taken as reported in that table, and D and trimming were inferred from the DNA itself. The profile covers approximately 400,000 clones, with 89% appearing a single time and roughly 1.2% taken by the ten largest.

The origin of this receptor is a man aged 35-49 years with acute or convalescent COVID-19. The specimen was peripheral blood. V gene TRBV24-1 combines with J gene TRBJ2-1; D is perhaps TRBD2 (6 bases). The CDR3 DNA is TGTGCCACCAGTGATTCAGGTTTAGTGGGAGGTGGGAATGAGCAGTTCTTC. Protein: CATSDSGLVGGGNEQFF.